This passage covers 19 T cell receptor beta chains from one sample sequenced in a study of regulatory T cells in long-lasting Graves disease (dated by TCRdb to about 2021). Receptors were amplified or captured by multiplex PCR. Sequencing took place on an Illumina HiSeq 4000. To build TCR beta libraries, CDR3 regions were amplified by Arm-PCR using iRepertoire HTBI primers. TCRdb cleaned the public reads at Q25 with fastp, built clones with MiXCR and kept in-frame beta chains. Rows are unified per CDR3 protein, each entry keeping the most common DNA and genes. The table for this sample lists 350,000 to 450,000 distinct CDR3 sequences; under 15% of them were counted only once. The ten top clones hold approximately 16% of the sample. Interpreted using the paper, the time point label stands for: newly diagnosed GD, antithyroid drugs for less than 3 months. For both TCR sequencing and RNA sequencing, RNA was extracted from PBMCs in TRIzol.

This sample was also put to use in a study of T cells in Graves' hyperthyroidism and ophthalmopathy.

This specimen consisted of peripheral blood mononuclear cells (PBMCs), obtained at new diagnosis, from a patient treated with antithyroid drugs. The origin of the receptors is a woman in her twenties or thirties with Graves disease. Donor details come from another sample of the same person, matched by shared clones.

This clonotype was observed many times. The J gene is TRBJ2-1, the V gene TRBV20-1; 9 nucleotides line up with TRBD2. Germline V gives CDR1 DFQATT, CDR2 SNEGSKA (reference sequence). The CDR3 runs to 15 residues. J was trimmed by 5 bases and V by 5 bases; bases with no gene match: 10. This CDR3 is CSASRSLAGHNEQFF. CDR3 coding DNA: TGCAGTGCTTCCAGGAGCCTAGCGGGGCACAATGAGCAGTTCTTC.

On this clonotype: The junction departs from the called germline gene at one end, perhaps through a read error. J is TRBJ2-7 and V is TRBV10-3; 11 bases align to TRBD2. Germline V lookup: CDR1 ENHRY, CDR2 SYGVKD. CDR3 length: 15 residues. CDR3 sequence: CATSETSGSTYEQYF. DNA of the CDR3: TGTGCCACCAGTGAAACTAGCGGGAGCACCTACGAGCAGTACTTC.

This chain uses TRBV19 with TRBJ2-1; D is uncertain. Trimming cost V 6 bases and J 6 bases, with 6 bases left between them. Per germline, CDR1 LNHDA and CDR2 SQIVND (reference sequence). The CDR3 extends over 11 amino acids. The CDR3 DNA is TGTGCCAGTAGGACCTCCAATGAGCAGTTCTTC. This encodes CASRTSNEQFF.

A single count supports this clonotype. The junction departs from germline at one end; a sequencing error may be responsible. The chain uses TRBV7-7 and TRBJ2-5; 8 bases are a match to TRBD2. The CDR3 is 14 amino acids. Germline CDR1 and CDR2: SSHAT and FNYEAQ (reference sequence). Here the CDR3 DNA reads TGTGCTAGCAGCTTAGCGGGGCGGGAAGAGACCCAGTACTTC. Its translation: CASSLAGREETQYF.

This sequence joins TRBV14 and TRBJ2-5; no definite D call. Trimming cost V 0 bases and J 5 bases, with 10 bases left between them. The CDR3 runs to 14 residues. CDR1 is SGHDN, CDR2 FVKESK, per germline. CDR3 bases: TGTGCCAGCAGCCAAGAAGGAATCGGCGAGACCCAGTACTTC. Its protein product is CASSQEGIGETQYF. The complete variable domain, with remaining parts taken from reference TRBV14 and TRBJ2-5, reads EAGVTQFPSHSVIEKGQTVTLRCDPISGHDNLYWYRRVMGKEIKFLLHFVKESKQDESGMPNNRFLAERTGGTYSTLKVQPAELEDSGVYFCASSQEGIGETQYFGPGTRLLVL.

Note on this clonotype: A much larger clonotype is one base distant, so this may be a read error. The rearrangement links TRBV27 to TRBJ2-3; 12 nucleotides match TRBD2. Germline assignment: CDR1 MNHEY and CDR2 SMNVEV (reference sequence). This CDR3 has 15 residues. Here the CDR3 DNA reads TGTGCCAGCAGACCGCTAGCGGGAGGGCGAGAGACCCGGTACTTC. Translation gives CASRPLAGGRETRYF.

At least ten counts were recorded for this clonotype. The chain links TRBV2 to TRBJ2-1; tentative D call: TRBD2 (5 bases). The CDR3 totals 15 residues. Between the trimmed V and J ends, which lost 6 bases and 2 bases, there was a span of 14 bases. Per germline, CDR1 SNHLY and CDR2 FYNNEI. CDR3 DNA sequence: TGTGCCAGCAGCTCCATAGTGACTACCTACAATGAGCAGTTCTTC. This sequence encodes CASSSIVTTYNEQFF. Filled out from reference TRBV2 and TRBJ2-1, the complete variable domain reads EPEVTQTPSHQVTQMGQEVILRCVPISNHLYFYWYRQILGQKVEFLVSFYNNEISEKSEIFDDQFSVERPDGSNFTLKIRSTKLEDSAMYFCASSSIVTTYNEQFFGPGTRLTVL.

This clonotype appeared a few times. The rearrangement joins TRBV27 to TRBJ2-6; D call uncertain. Germline values: CDR1 MNHEY, CDR2 SMNVEV (reference sequence). The CDR3 has 14 amino acids. The germline V and J ends were trimmed by 5 bases and 2 bases, with 7 bases remaining between them. CDR3 coding DNA: TGTGCCAGCAGTCCGGTCGCTGGGGCCAACGTCCTGACTTTC. Its protein product is CASSPVAGANVLTF.

The chain links TRBV27 to TRBJ2-1; weak D call: TRBD1 (5 bases). V lost 5 bases and J 8 bases, leaving 16 bases between the germline ends. The CDR3 is 14 amino acids. Per germline, CDR1 MNHEY and CDR2 SMNVEV (reference sequence). In DNA, the CDR3 is TGTGCCAGCAGTGTCCAGGGAAGAGGCGATGAGCAGTTCTTC. Protein: CASSVQGRGDEQFF.

The chain is built from TRBV6-5 and TRBJ1-5, with 7 nucleotides matching TRBD1. Per the germline V gene, CDR1 is MNHEY and CDR2 is SVGAGI. The CDR3 covers 16 residues. The junction had 4 bases not matched to a gene; V was cut back by 0 bases and J by 2 bases. The CDR3 loop is CASSYSVTGRNQPQHF. DNA for the CDR3: TGTGCCAGCAGTTACTCGGTGACAGGGCGCAATCAGCCCCAGCATTTT.

This clonotype has ten or more counts. The V and J genes are TRBV7-3 and TRBJ2-1; 7 nucleotides line up with TRBD2. Trimming at V came to 5 bases and at J to 8 bases, leaving 15 bases not matched to a gene. The CDR3 runs 16 residues. The germline V gene encodes CDR1 SGHTA and CDR2 FQGTGA. CDR3 DNA: TGTGCCAGCAGCCCCCGAGGTGGCGGGAGCGGAGATGAGCAGTTCTTC. Amino acid sequence: CASSPRGGGSGDEQFF.

This clonotype was detected only a few times. The chain has TRBV29-1 and TRBJ2-5; D assignment may be TRBD1 or TRBD2 (5 bases each). The CDR3 is made up of 13 amino acids. Germline V CDR1 and CDR2: SQVTM, ANQGSEA. Trimming removed 0 bases at V and 4 bases at J, with 9 bases between. The CDR3 protein is CSVEESGRETQYF. DNA of the CDR3: TGCAGCGTTGAAGAATCAGGGAGAGAGACCCAGTACTTC.

This clonotype has a handful of counts. V gene TRBV12-3 or TRBV12-4 combines with J gene TRBJ2-3; 8 bases align to TRBD1. Trimming took 3 bases from V and 2 from J; bases not matched to a gene: 4. This CDR3 spans 15 amino acids. CDR3 region: CASSFRTGYTDTQYF. For the CDR3, the DNA is TGTGCCAGCAGTTTTCGGACAGGGTACACAGATACGCAGTATTTT.

The genes are TRBV20-1 and TRBJ2-5; 8 nucleotides match TRBD2. This CDR3 is 14 amino acids long. Germline lookup yields CDR1 DFQATT and CDR2 SNEGSKA (reference sequence). V dropped 3 bases and J dropped 2; count of bases not matched to a gene: 5. The CDR3 nucleotides are TGCAGTGCTAGCCGGGTAGCGGGGCAAGAGACCCAGTACTTC. This codes for CSASRVAGQETQYF.

There are a few counts of this clonotype. Just one base apart from a much larger clone, this may be a read error. The chain joins TRBV12-3 or TRBV12-4 to TRBJ1-1, with 7 bases identical to TRBD1. The CDR3 is 15 amino acids. V was clipped by 5 bases and J by 2 bases; unmatched bases: 8. The CDR3 here is CASSLQGTINTEAFF. The CDR3 coding sequence is TGTGCCAGCAGTCTACAGGGGACTATAAACACTGAAGCTTTCTTT.

The V gene is TRBV3-1, the J gene TRBJ2-1; D is possibly TRBD2 (5 bases). This CDR3 region has 16 residues. Germline lookup yields CDR1 LGHDT and CDR2 YNNKEL (reference sequence). V lost 5 bases, J lost 10 bases, and 24 bases lay in between. The CDR3: CASSVPPRARTIEQFF. The CDR3, as DNA: TGTGCCAGCAGCGTTCCACCGAGGGCCCGCACAATCGAGCAGTTCTTC.

This clonotype showed up just a few times. Germline and junction disagree at one end, which may indicate a read error. This rearrangement joins TRBV6-4 to TRBJ2-2; 9 bases fit TRBD2. The CDR3 consists of 18 residues. Germline V gene data show CDR1 as MRHNA and CDR2 as SNTAGT. The CDR3 loop is CASSYSFYGGRVDGELFF. CDR3 bases: TGTGCCAGCAGTTACTCGTTTTACGGCGGGAGGGTAGACGGGGAGCTGTTTTTT.

This clonotype was detected ten times or more. The chain links TRBV6-5 to TRBJ1-1, with D possibly matching TRBD1 (5 bases). CDR1 and CDR2 (germline): MNHEY, SVGAGI. V was clipped by 3 bases and J by 0 bases, with 11 bases between them. The CDR3 is 15 amino acids. In nucleotides, the CDR3 is TGTGCCAGCAGTTATCAGACAGCCATGAACACTGAAGCTTTCTTT. As protein: CASSYQTAMNTEAFF.

This clonotype was counted many times. The chain links TRBV7-2 to TRBJ1-2, with 8 bases identical to TRBD1. With V trimmed by 2 bases and J by 4 bases, 15 bases remained unmatched. Germline V gene lookup returns CDR1 SGHTA and CDR2 FQGNSA. The CDR3 is 18 residues long. For the CDR3, the DNA is TGTGCCAGCAGCTTAAGACCCTTGGGACAGGACGGTGCCTATGGCTACACCTTC. Protein sequence: CASSLRPLGQDGAYGYTF.